The T cell receptor beta chain under discussion was sequenced for a study of OX40 agonist ivuxolimab in advanced cancers. For the study in its entirety: Ivuxolimab was a fully human IgG2 agonistic monoclonal antibody targeting the costimulatory receptor OX40 (CD134). The monotherapy dose-escalation portion (N of about 50 patients) of the phase I ivuxolimab trial is reported in the paper. Three dose-escalation patients achieved partial responses, one with hepatocellular carcinoma and two with cutaneous melanoma. The purpose of peripheral TCRbeta sequencing was to test whether ivuxolimab changed TCR sequence diversity and led to clonal T-cell expansion. Among the roughly 52 dose-escalation patients, approximately 20 had hepatocellular carcinoma, approximately 15 melanoma, 9 renal cell carcinoma and 9 head and neck cancer. Prior anti-PD-1, anti-PD-L1 or anti-CTLA-4 therapy was permitted, and 30% to 50% of dose-escalation patients had received checkpoint inhibitors. Intravenous ivuxolimab was administered to patients every 2 weeks at six dose levels: 0.01, 0.1, 0.3, 1.5, 3 and 10 mg/kg. In the dose-escalation cohort, 82.7% of patients were male, and the mean age was 60 years with a range of roughly 20 to 85. What the work shows at the level of the full study, not this receptor alone: The antigen specificity of the clonally expanded peripheral T cells was not determined. In the 0.1-3.0 mg/kg groups, partial responders had among the lowest normalized peripheral clonal expansion, particularly in CD8+ T cells. Clonal expansion of both CD4+ and CD8+ blood T cells was observed from baseline to week 6 at doses 0.1 to 3.0 mg/kg. Low levels of normalized T-cell clonal expansion were also seen in some patients who did not respond. After ivuxolimab, CD8+ T cells had more expanded clones than CD4+ T cells on average.

Notes on this clone: Its antigen specificity is not known. The record has no base qualities; no much larger clone is one base away.

Patients with a history of autoimmune disease or receiving systemic immunosuppression were excluded from the trial. In every dose cohort, peripheral blood was drawn for TCR sequencing at baseline, cycle 4 day 1, and cycle 7 day 1. Samples were obtained from an open-label, multicenter, first-in-human phase I dose-escalation trial of ivuxolimab. Adults with locally advanced or metastatic melanoma, renal cell, hepatocellular, or head and neck squamous cell carcinoma were enrolled in the trial. CD4+ and CD8+ T cells were sorted separately from peripheral blood before TCR sequencing. Genomic DNA was isolated from the sorted cells so that the TCRbeta CDR3 region could be sequenced. The immunoSEQ Assay was used to sequence the TCRbeta CDR3 regions. TCRdb took over this immuneACCESS table, retaining in-frame rearrangements with V and J assigned. Such tables are incomplete; in checked studies, under half of the missing clones stem from an unresolved V gene, and the remainder is unexplained. Across this sample there are around 71,000 clones, with about 88% seen only once. Clones ranked in the top ten supply roughly 0.99% of the sample.

The sequenced sample was CD4+ or CD8+ T cells sorted from blood, obtained in a trial of the OX40 agonist ivuxolimab. This receptor was obtained from an adult with an advanced solid tumor such as melanoma, head and neck, liver or kidney cancer.

The CDR3 corresponds to CSVEVQGLGGYTF. The DNA is as follows: TGCAGCGTTGAAGTACAGGGGTTAGGTGGCTACACCTTC. The chain is made from TRBV29-1 and TRBJ1-2, with TRBD1 identical over 7 junction bases. V and J are trimmed by 1 base and 7 bases, and the gene matches miss 6 bases of the junction. CDR3 length: 13 amino acids, cysteine to phenylalanine. The kept DNA is CDR3 alone, 39 bases in frame from the first base. In the germline V gene, CDR1 corresponds to SQVTM and CDR2 to ANQGSEA.